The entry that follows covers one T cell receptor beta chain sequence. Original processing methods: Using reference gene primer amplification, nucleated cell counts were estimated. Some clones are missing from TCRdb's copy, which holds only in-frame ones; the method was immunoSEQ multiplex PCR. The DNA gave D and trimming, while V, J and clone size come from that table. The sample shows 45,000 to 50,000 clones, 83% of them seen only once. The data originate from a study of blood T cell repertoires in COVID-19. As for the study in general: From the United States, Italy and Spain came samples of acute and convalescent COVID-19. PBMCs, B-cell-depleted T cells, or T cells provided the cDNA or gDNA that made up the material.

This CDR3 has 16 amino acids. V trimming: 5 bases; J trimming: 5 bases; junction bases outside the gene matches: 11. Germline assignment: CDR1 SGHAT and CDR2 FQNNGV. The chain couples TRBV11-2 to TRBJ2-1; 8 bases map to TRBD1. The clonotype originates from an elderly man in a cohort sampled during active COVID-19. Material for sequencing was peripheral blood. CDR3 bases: TGTGCCAGCAGCCGGCCCGGGACAGGATCTCACAATGAGCAGTTCTTC. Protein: CASSRPGTGSHNEQFF.